This passage covers 6 T cell receptor delta chains from one sample sequenced in a study of DNA immune sequencing with unique molecular identifiers. A 32-plex genomic DNA assay used primers for all 8 TRDV and 4 TRDJ genes. In around 3 barcoding PCR cycles, molecules received a 12-nucleotide UMI, then adapter PCR followed. TCRdb fed the multiplex PCR reads to CATT. The data contain 650 to 800 delta-chain clones, 4% to 4.5% of them singletons. Sample: gamma-delta T cells from PBMCs. The receptors were sampled from a human donor in good health.

This clone turned up a few times. TCRdb's protein, taken from a much larger clone, differs from this DNA's translation at residue 15, likely owing to a read error; the protein displayed comes from the DNA. This chain connects TRDV2 to TRDJ1; 12 nucleotides match TRDD3. This CDR3 has 17 residues. CDR1 is GEAIGNYY, CDR2 EKD, per germline. Here the CDR3 reads CACDTVGLGDTLNKFIF. The CDR3 nucleotides are TGTGCCTGTGACACCGTGGGGCTGGGGGATACGTTAAATAAATTCATCTTT.

Concerning this clone: A read error may produce the germline difference seen at one junction end. The rearrangement joins TRDV2 to TRDJ1; 10 nucleotides line up with TRDD3. Looked up from germline, CDR1 is GEAIGNYY and CDR2 is EKD. This CDR3 is 16 amino acids long. CDR3 DNA sequence: TGTGCCTTTGACACCGTGGGGGATACCCCACCCGATAAACTCATCTTT. This sequence encodes CAFDTVGDTPPDKLIF.

The CDR3 sequence is CACDTVPVLGEYTDKLIF. CDR3 in DNA: TGTGCCTGTGACACCGTTCCAGTACTGGGGGAGTACACCGATAAACTCATCTTT. The chain links TRDV2 to TRDJ1, with 9 bases matching TRDD3. The trim removed 0 bases at V and 0 bases at J, leaving 10 bases unmatched. CDR3 length equals 18 residues. Germline loops: CDR1 GEAIGNYY, CDR2 EKD.

The sample holds a few counts of this clone. TCRdb attributes to this sequence the protein of a much larger clone, which differs from the DNA translation at residue 9; a read error is likely, and the protein displayed is translated from the DNA. V gene TRDV2 combines with J gene TRDJ1; D is perhaps TRDD3 (6 bases). CDR3 length: 16 residues. Between the trimmed V and J ends, which lost 0 bases and 2 bases, there was a span of 15 bases. From germline, CDR1 is GEAIGNYY and CDR2 EKD. The CDR3 DNA reads as TGTGCCTGTGACACCTTAGGGGGGAAGATTACCGATAAACTCATCTTT. It is translated as CACDTLGGKITDKLIF.

By frequency in the sample, this clone is large. The chain joins TRDV2 to TRDJ1; a possible D gene is TRDD3 (6 bases). The V end was cut by 0 bases, the J end by 3 bases, with 10 bases between. The CDR3 is made up of 14 amino acids. Germline V gives CDR1 GEAIGNYY, CDR2 EKD. The CDR3 sequence is CACDTLGGPDKLIF. In DNA, the CDR3 is TGTGCCTGTGACACCTTGGGGGGCCCCGATAAACTCATCTTT.

Points on this clone: It is likely a read error: a sequence one base away is far more abundant. The sample contains more than one DNA sequence encoding this CDR3. This chain uses TRDV2 with TRDJ1, with 9 positions matching TRDD3. This CDR3 contains 15 residues. The germline V gene has CDR1 GEAIGNYY and CDR2 EKD. The CDR3: CACDRLGEYTDKLIF. For the CDR3, the DNA is TGTGCCTGTGACCGACTGGGGGAGTACACCGATAAACTCATCTTC.